This TCR beta chain appears in the sequencing data of a study of identical twins. Trimming left V 5 bases short and J 3 bases short, with 12 bases between. CDR3 length equals 14 residues. Germline V gives CDR1 SGHTA, CDR2 FQGNSA. As to this clonotype: What it binds is not known.

Study-wide results and limits: Insertions ran lower in abundant cord blood beta clonotypes, though not in memory repertoires. It was cross-sectional statistical analysis, not following the same donors, that the conclusions relied on.

TCRdb reanalysed the 5' RACE reads using MiXCR and keeps one entry per CDR3 protein. Among some 500,000 distinct CDR3 sequences listed, 11% to 15% were seen once. Separately, the same data were catalogued under a study of yellow fever vaccine responses in identical twins.

This chain connects TRBV7-2 to TRBJ2-3; D is unclear. This sequence was found in a woman under 30 in good health. Material: CD4+ T cells sorted from blood. The CDR3 sequence: CASSALSRTDTQYF. Written as DNA, the CDR3 is TGTGCCAGCAGCGCGTTGAGCAGGACAGATACGCAGTATTTT.